The 14 T cell receptor beta chains in this list originate from one sample, sequenced in a study of blood T cell repertoires in COVID-19. Assay used: immunoSEQ multiplex PCR; TCRdb lists only in-frame clones, some missing. The sample records 150,000 to 200,000 clones, around 80% being singletons. The sample consisted of peripheral blood. The receptor set was obtained from a man aged 65 to 79 with active or convalescent COVID-19.

This clone turned up a few times. The CDR3: CASSLLRGVGGVNTEAFF. Written as DNA, the CDR3 is TGTGCCAGCAGCCTTCTCCGGGGGGTTGGGGGCGTGAACACTGAAGCTTTCTTT. V is TRBV6-2 or TRBV6-3 and J is TRBJ1-1, with D possibly TRBD1 on 6 matching bases. Per the germline V gene, CDR1 is MNHEY and CDR2 is SVGEGT. CDR3 length equals 18 residues. Between the trimmed V and J ends, which lost 6 bases and 0 bases, there was a span of 23 bases.

CDR3 in DNA: TGTGCCAGCAGCGTATCGGGACACTCACTTCAGCCCCAGCATTTT. It is translated as CASSVSGHSLQPQHF. The gene calls are TRBV9 and TRBJ1-5; a weak D match, TRBD1 (6 bases). The CDR3 runs to 15 residues. V dropped 1 base and J dropped 6 bases, with 14 bases sitting between them. The germline gives CDR1 SGDLS, CDR2 YYNGEE. Together with reference TRBV9 and TRBJ1-5, the CDR3 gives the full variable domain: DSGVTQTPKHLITATGQRVTLRCSPRSGDLSVYWYQQSLDQGLQFLIQYYNGEERAKGNILERFSAQQFPDLHSELNLSSLELGDSALYFCASSVSGHSLQPQHFGDGTRLSIL.

The chain couples TRBV5-6 to TRBJ2-5; D might be TRBD2 (7 bases). The germline V gene encodes CDR1 SGHDT and CDR2 YYEEEE. Trimming took 0 bases from V and 2 from J, leaving 11 bases between them. This CDR3 is built from 15 residues. CDR3 nucleotides: TGTGCCAGCAGCTTGGACAGGGAGGGACAAGAGACCCAGTACTTC. It is translated as CASSLDREGQETQYF.

The chain carries TRBV19 and TRBJ1-1, with a tentative D call TRBD1 (5 bases). The V end was cut by 5 bases, the J end by 3 bases, with 19 bases between. Germline assignment: CDR1 LNHDA and CDR2 SQIVND (reference sequence). The CDR3 runs to 16 residues. CDR3 sequence reads: CASSLILPGLHTEAFF. The CDR3 nucleotides read TGTGCCAGTAGTCTCATACTCCCGGGACTTCACACTGAAGCTTTCTTT. Full variable domain (rest looked up from reference TRBV19 and TRBJ1-1): DGGITQSPKYLFRKEGQNVTLSCEQNLNHDAMYWYRQDPGQGLRLIYYSQIVNDFQKGDIAEGYSVSREKKESFPLTVTSAQKNPTAFYLCASSLILPGLHTEAFFGQGTRLTVV.

V gene TRBV6-5 combines with J gene TRBJ1-2; the match to TRBD1 covers 9 bases. The germline V gene encodes CDR1 MNHEY and CDR2 SVGAGI. V dropped 7 bases and J dropped 8; count of bases not matched to a gene: 8. CDR3 length equals 13 residues. The CDR3 is CASIGTGLEGYTF. The CDR3 DNA sequence: TGTGCCAGCATCGGGACAGGGTTAGAGGGCTACACCTTC.

The chain carries TRBV13 and TRBJ1-3; D unresolved. Trimming left V 0 bases short and J 0 bases short, with 6 bases between. This CDR3 region has 15 residues. Germline CDR1 is PRHDT and CDR2 is FYEKMQ (reference sequence). The CDR3 loop is CASSLGRSSGNTIYF. The CDR3 DNA is TGTGCCAGCAGCTTAGGCCGGAGCTCTGGAAACACCATATATTTT.

J is TRBJ1-5 and V is TRBV6-6, with D uncertain. The CDR3 loop spans 14 amino acids. Germline V gene sequence: CDR1 MNHNY, CDR2 SVGAGI (reference sequence). The V end lost 6 bases, the J end lost 5 bases, and 14 bases lay between the germline ends. The CDR3 nucleotides are TGTGCCAGCAGCCTCCCGAGGTTGGATCAGCCCCAGCATTTT. It specifies CASSLPRLDQPQHF.

The V and J genes are TRBV7-9 and TRBJ1-2; 10 bases are shared with TRBD1. With 2 bases clipped from V and 8 bases from J, the junction kept 5 bases outside the gene matches. Germline CDR1 is SEHNR and CDR2 is FQNEAQ (reference sequence). The CDR3 covers 14 residues. The CDR3 here is CASSLRDRGYGYTF. The CDR3 nucleotides are TGTGCCAGCAGCTTAAGGGACAGGGGTTACGGCTACACCTTC.

This clone came up a few times. The chain recombines TRBV19 with TRBJ1-4; tentatively, D is TRBD1 (5 bases). CDR3 length: 14 amino acids. V shed 6 bases and J shed 7 bases, with 15 bases lying between them. The germline gives CDR1 LNHDA, CDR2 SQIVND (reference sequence). The CDR3 DNA is TGTGCCAGTAGCCCAGGGAGGGCGGGTGAAAAACTGTTTTTT. Translating gives CASSPGRAGEKLFF.

About this clone: One end of the junction is discordant with germline, which a read error may explain. Within the sample, other DNA sequences also encode this same CDR3. The chain employs TRBV7-9 and TRBJ1-3, with 10 nucleotides matching TRBD1. The CDR3 sequence is 15 residues long. Germline V gene lookup returns CDR1 SEHNR and CDR2 FQNEAQ (reference sequence). CDR3 protein: CASSPGDRGSDTIYF. For the CDR3, the DNA is TGTGCCAGCAGCCCGGGGGACAGGGGAAGCGACACTATATATTTT. Full variable domain (missing parts from reference TRBV7-9 and TRBJ1-3): DTGVSQNPRHKITKRGQNVTFRCDPISEHNRLYWYRQTLGQGPEFLTYFQNEAQLEKSRLLSDRFSAERPKGSFSTLEIQRTEQGDSAMYLCASSPGDRGSDTIYFGEGSWLTVV.

The chain links TRBV6-1 to TRBJ1-5; D gene unclear. This CDR3 is built from 13 residues. Germline V gene data show CDR1 as MNHNS and CDR2 as SASEGT. Trimming took off 3 bases at V and 7 bases at J, with 10 bases between the two ends. The DNA for the CDR3 is TGTGCCAGCAGTGACGACACGTACCAGCCCCAGCATTTT. Translation: CASSDDTYQPQHF.

This clone was found a few times. In nucleotides, the CDR3 is TGTGCCATCAGTCCGGGACAGGGGATGAACACTGAAGCTTTCTTT. Amino acid sequence: CAISPGQGMNTEAFF. The chain has TRBV10-3 and TRBJ1-1; TRBD1 matches at 10 bases. Unmatched junction bases numbered 3, after V lost 5 bases and J lost 0 bases. The CDR3 runs 15 residues. Germline V gene sequence: CDR1 ENHRY, CDR2 SYGVKD.

The chain joins TRBV28 to TRBJ1-1, with 11 nucleotides matching TRBD1. CDR3 length: 15 residues. V was clipped by 5 bases and J by 6 bases; unmatched bases: 8. The germline V gene has CDR1 MDHEN and CDR2 SYDVKM. CDR3 loop: CASSPTRTGGSEAFF. CDR3 sequence (DNA): TGTGCCAGCAGTCCAACCAGGACAGGGGGCTCTGAAGCTTTCTTT.

This clone was recorded only once. This chain uses TRBV7-2 with TRBJ1-4, with D tentatively TRBD1 (5 bases). V was cut by 4 bases and J by 3 bases, with 12 bases left in between. Germline V gene lookup returns CDR1 SGHTA and CDR2 FQGNSA. There are 15 residues in the CDR3. CDR3 nucleotide sequence: TGTGCCAGCAGCTCCTGGGGCAGATCTAATGAAAAACTGTTTTTT. This codes for CASSSWGRSNEKLFF.